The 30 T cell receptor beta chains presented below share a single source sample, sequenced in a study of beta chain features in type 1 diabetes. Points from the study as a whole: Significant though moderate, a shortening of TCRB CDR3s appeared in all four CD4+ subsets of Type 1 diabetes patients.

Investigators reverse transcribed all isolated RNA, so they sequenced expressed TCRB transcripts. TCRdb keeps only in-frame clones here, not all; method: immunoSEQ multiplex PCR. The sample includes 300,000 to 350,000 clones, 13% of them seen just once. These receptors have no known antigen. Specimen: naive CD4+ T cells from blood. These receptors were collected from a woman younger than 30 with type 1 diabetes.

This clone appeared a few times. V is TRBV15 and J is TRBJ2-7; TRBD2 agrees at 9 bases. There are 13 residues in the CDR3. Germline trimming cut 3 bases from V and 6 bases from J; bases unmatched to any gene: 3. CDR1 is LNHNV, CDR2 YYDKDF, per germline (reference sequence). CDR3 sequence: CATSSQLAGEQYV. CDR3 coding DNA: TGTGCCACCAGCAGTCAACTAGCGGGCGAGCAGTACGTC.

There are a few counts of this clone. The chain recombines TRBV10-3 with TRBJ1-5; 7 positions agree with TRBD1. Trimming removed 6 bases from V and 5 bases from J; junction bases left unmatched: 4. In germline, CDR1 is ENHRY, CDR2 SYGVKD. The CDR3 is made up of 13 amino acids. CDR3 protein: CAISGDRDQPQHF. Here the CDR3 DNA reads TGTGCCATCAGCGGCGACAGGGATCAGCCCCAGCATTTT.

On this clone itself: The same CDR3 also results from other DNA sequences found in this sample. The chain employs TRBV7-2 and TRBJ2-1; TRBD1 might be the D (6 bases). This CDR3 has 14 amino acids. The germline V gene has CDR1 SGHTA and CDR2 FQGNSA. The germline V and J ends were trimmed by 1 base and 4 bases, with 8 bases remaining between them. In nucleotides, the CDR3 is TGTGCCAGCAGCTTAGGAGGGGGTTACAATGAGCAGTTCTTC. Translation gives CASSLGGGYNEQFF.

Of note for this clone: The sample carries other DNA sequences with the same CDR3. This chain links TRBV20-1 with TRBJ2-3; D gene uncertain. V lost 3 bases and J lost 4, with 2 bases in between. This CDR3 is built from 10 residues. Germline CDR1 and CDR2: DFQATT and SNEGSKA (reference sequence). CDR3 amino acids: CSASSDTQYF. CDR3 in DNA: TGCAGTGCTAGCTCAGATACGCAGTATTTT.

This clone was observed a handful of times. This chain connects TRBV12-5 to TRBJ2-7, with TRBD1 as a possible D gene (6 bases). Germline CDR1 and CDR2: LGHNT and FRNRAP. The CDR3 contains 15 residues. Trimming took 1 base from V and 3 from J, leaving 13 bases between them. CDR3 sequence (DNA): TGTGCTAGTGGTTTGGGGCAGGGGCCAAACTACGAGCAGTACGTC. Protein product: CASGLGQGPNYEQYV.

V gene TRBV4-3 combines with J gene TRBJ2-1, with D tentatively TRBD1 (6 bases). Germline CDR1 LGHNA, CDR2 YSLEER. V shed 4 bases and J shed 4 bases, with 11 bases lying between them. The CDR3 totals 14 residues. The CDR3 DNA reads TGCGCCAGCAGCCTACAGAGGGGGTACAATGAGCAGTTCTTC. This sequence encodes CASSLQRGYNEQFF.

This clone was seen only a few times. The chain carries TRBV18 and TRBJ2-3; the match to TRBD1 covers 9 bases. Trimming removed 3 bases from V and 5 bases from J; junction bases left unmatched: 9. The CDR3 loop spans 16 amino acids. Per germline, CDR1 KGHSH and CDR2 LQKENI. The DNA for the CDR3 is TGTGCCAGCTCACCGGGACAGGGTATCGTAGGAGATACGCAGTATTTT. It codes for CASSPGQGIVGDTQYF.

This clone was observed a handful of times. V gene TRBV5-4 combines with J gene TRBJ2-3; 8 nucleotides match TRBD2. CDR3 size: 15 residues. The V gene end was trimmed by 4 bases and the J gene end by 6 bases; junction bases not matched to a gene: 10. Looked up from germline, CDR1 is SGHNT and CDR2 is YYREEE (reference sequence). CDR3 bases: TGTGCCAGCAGCCCGAAGACTAGCGTTCTGGATACGCAGTATTTT. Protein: CASSPKTSVLDTQYF.

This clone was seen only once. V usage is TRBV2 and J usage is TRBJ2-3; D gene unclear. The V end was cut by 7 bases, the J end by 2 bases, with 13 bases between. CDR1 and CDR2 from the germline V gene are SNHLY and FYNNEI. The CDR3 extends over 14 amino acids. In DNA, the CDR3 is TGTGCCAGCATGGCCGCACTATTCACAGATACGCAGTATTTT. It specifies CASMAALFTDTQYF. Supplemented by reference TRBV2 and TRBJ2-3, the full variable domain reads EPEVTQTPSHQVTQMGQEVILRCVPISNHLYFYWYRQILGQKVEFLVSFYNNEISEKSEIFDDQFSVERPDGSNFTLKIRSTKLEDSAMYFCASMAALFTDTQYFGPGTRLTVL.

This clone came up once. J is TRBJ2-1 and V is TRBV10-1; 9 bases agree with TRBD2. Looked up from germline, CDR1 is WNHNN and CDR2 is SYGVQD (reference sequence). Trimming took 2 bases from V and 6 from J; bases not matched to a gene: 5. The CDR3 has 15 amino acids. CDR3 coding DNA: TGCGCCAGCAGTGAGCCCGGGACTAGCAGCAATGAGCAGTTCTTC. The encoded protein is CASSEPGTSSNEQFF.

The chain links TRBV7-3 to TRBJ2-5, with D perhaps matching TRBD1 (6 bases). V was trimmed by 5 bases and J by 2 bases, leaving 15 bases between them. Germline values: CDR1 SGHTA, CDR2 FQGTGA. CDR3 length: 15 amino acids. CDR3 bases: TGTGCCAGCAGCCCAAGGCCAGGGGAGCAAGAGACCCAGTACTTC. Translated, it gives CASSPRPGEQETQYF.

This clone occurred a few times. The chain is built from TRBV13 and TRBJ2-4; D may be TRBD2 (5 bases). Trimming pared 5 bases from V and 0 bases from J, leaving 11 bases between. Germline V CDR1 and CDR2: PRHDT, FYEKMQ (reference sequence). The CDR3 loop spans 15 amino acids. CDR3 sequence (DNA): TGTGCCAGCAGCCCCGGACTGACAGCCAAAAACATTCAGTACTTC. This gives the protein CASSPGLTAKNIQYF. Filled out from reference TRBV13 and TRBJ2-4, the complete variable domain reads AAGVIQSPRHLIKEKRETATLKCYPIPRHDTVYWYQQGPGQDPQFLISFYEKMQSDKGSIPDRFSAQQFSDYHSELNMSSLELGDSALYFCASSPGLTAKNIQYFGAGTRLSVL.

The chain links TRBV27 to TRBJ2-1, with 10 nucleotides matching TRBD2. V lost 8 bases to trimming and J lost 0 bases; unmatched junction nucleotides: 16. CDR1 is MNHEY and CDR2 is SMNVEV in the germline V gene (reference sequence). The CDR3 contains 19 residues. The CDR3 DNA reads TGTGCCAGCCGACGAAATGGGCTAGCGGGGGCGAGCTCCTACAATGAGCAGTTCTTC. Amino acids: CASRRNGLAGASSYNEQFF.

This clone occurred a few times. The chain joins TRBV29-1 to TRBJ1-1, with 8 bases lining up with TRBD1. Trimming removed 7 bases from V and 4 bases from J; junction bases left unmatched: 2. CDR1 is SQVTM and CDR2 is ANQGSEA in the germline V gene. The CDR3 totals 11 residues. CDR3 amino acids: CSAGTGTEAFF. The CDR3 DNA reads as TGCAGCGCCGGGACAGGCACTGAAGCTTTCTTT.

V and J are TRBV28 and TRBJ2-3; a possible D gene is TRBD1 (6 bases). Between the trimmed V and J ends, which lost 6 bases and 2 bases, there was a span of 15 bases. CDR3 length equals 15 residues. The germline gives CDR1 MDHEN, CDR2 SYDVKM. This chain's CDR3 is CASSVGGADTDTQYF. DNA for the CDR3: TGTGCCAGCAGCGTAGGGGGAGCAGACACAGATACGCAGTATTTT.

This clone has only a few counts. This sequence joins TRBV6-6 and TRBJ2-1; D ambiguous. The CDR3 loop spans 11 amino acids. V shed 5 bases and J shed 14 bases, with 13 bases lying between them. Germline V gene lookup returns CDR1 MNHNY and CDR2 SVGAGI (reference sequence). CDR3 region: CASSPSVRKFF. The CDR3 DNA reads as TGTGCCAGCAGTCCCAGCGTTAGGAAGTTCTTC.

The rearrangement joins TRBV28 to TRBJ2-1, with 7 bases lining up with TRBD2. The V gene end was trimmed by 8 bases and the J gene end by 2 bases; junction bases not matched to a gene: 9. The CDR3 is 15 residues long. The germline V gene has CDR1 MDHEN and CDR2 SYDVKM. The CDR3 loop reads CASVTGTKTYNEQFF. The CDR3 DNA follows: TGTGCCAGCGTCACCGGGACTAAAACCTACAATGAGCAGTTCTTC.

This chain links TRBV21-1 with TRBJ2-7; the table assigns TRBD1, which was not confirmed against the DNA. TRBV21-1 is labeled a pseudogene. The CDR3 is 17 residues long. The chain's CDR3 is CASSKGDPGQETYEQYV. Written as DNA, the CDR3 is TGTGCCAGCAGCAAAGGGGATCCGGGACAGGAGACCTACGAGCAGTACGTC.

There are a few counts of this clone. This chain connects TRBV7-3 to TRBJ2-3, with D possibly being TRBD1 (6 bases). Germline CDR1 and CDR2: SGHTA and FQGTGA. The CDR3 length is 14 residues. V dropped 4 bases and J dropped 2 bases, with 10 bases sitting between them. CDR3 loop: CASSSQGYTDTQYF. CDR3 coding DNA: TGTGCCAGCAGCTCTCAGGGGTACACAGATACGCAGTATTTT. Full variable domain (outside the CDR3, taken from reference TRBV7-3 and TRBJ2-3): GAGVSQTPSNKVTEKGKYVELRCDPISGHTALYWYRQSLGQGPEFLIYFQGTGAADDSGLPNDRFFAVRPEGSVSTLKIQRTERGDSAVYLCASSSQGYTDTQYFGPGTRLTVL.

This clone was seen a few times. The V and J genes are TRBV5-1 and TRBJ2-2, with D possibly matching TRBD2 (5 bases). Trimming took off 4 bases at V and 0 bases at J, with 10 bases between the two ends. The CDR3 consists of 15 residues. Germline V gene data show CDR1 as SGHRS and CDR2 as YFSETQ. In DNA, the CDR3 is TGCGCCAGCAGCCCCCAGGAGGCGAACACCGGGGAGCTGTTTTTT. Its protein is CASSPQEANTGELFF.

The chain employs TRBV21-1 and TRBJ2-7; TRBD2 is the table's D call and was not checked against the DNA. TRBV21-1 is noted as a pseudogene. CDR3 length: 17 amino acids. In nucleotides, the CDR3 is TGTGCCAGCAGCAAAGGATCCCTAGCGGGAGAGAGAAACGAGCAGTACGTC. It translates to CASSKGSLAGERNEQYV.

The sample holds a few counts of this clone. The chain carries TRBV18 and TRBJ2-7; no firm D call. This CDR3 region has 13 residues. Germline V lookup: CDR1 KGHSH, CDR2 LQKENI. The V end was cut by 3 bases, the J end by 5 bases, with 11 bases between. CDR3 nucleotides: TGTGCCAGCTCACCGACAATCAGCAACGAGCAGTACGTC. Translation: CASSPTISNEQYV.

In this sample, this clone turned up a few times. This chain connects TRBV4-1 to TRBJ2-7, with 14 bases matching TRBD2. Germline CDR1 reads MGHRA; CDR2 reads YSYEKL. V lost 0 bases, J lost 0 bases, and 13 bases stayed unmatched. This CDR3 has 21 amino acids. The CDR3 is CASSQDRLGLAGGPTSYEQYF. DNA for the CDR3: TGCGCCAGCAGCCAAGATAGACTCGGACTAGCGGGAGGCCCAACCTCCTACGAGCAGTACTTC.

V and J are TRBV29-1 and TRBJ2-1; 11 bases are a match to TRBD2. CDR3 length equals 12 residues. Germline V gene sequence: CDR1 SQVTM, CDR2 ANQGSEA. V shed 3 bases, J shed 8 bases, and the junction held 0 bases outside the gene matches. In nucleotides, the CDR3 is TGCAGCGTTGAGGGACTAGCGGATGAGCAGTTCTTC. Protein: CSVEGLADEQFF.

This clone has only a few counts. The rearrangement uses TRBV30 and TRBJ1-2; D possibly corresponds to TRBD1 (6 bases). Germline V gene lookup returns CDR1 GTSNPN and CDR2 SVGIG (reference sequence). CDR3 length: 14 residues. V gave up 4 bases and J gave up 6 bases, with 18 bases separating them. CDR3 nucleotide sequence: TGTGCCTGGATGCGGGCAGGGGTTTTCCATGGCTACACCTTC. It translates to CAWMRAGVFHGYTF. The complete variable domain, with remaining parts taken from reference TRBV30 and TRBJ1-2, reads SQTIHQWPATLVQPVGSPLSLECTVEGTSNPNLYWYRQAAGRGLQLLFYSVGIGQISSEVPQNLSASRPQDRQFILSSKKLLLSDSGFYLCAWMRAGVFHGYTFGSGTRLTVV.

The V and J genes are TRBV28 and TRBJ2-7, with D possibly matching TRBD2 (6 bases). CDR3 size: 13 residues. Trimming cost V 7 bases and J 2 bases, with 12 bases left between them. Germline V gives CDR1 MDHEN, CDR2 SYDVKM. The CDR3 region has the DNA TGTGCCAGCATTAGGAGGGAACCCTACGAGCAGTACTTC. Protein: CASIRREPYEQYF.

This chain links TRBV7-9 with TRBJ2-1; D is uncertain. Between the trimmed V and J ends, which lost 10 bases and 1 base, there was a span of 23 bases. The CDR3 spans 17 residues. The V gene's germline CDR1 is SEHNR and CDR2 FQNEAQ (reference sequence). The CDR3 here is CATPPPPVEASYNEQFF. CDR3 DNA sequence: TGTGCCACCCCGCCCCCGCCGGTCGAGGCTTCCTACAATGAGCAGTTCTTC.

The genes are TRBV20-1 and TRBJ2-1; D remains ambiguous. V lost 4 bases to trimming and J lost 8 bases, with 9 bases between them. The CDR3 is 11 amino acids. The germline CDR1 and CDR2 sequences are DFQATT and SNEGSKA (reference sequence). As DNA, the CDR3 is TGCAGTGCTACCCTAGGATATGAGCAGTTCTTC. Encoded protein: CSATLGYEQFF.

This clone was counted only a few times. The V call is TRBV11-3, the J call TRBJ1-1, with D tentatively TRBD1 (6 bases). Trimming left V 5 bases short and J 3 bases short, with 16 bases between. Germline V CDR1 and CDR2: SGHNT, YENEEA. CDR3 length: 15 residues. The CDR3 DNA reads TGTGCCAGCAGCAACCCTGCACAGGGTGACACTGAAGCTTTCTTT. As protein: CASSNPAQGDTEAFF. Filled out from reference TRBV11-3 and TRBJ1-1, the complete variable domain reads EAGVVQSPRYKIIEKKQPVAFWCNPISGHNTLYWYLQNLGQGPELLIRYENEEAVDDSQLPKDRFSAERLKGVDSTLKIQPAELGDSAVYLCASSNPAQGDTEAFFGQGTRLTVV.

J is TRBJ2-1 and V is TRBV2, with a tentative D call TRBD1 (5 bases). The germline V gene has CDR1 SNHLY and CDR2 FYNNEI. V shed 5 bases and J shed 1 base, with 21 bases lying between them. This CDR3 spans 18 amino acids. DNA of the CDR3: TGTGCCAGCAGTCCATTCAGGGTGGCGGACCTTTCCTACAATGAGCAGTTCTTC. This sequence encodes CASSPFRVADLSYNEQFF.